Listed here are 6 T cell receptor beta chains from one sample, sequenced in a study of cytomegalovirus exposure and HLA in healthy donors. 13 Jbeta primers and 60 Vbeta primers were used for the PCR. Clones were read by immunoSEQ multiplex PCR, and TCRdb kept only the in-frame ones, dropping some. The profile shows over 110,000 clones, 73% of them singletons. The sample was PBMCs. The receptors were sampled from a woman in her 40s in good health and CMV-seronegative.

This chain links TRBV2 with TRBJ2-3; the match to TRBD2 covers 13 bases. CDR3 size: 14 residues. Germline V lookup: CDR1 SNHLY, CDR2 FYNNEI. Trimming at V came to 7 bases and at J to 9 bases, leaving 7 bases not matched to a gene. Here the CDR3 reads CASKPGLAGQTQYF. The CDR3, as DNA: TGTGCCAGCAAGCCGGGACTAGCGGGGCAGACGCAGTATTTT. Supplemented by reference TRBV2 and TRBJ2-3, the full variable domain reads EPEVTQTPSHQVTQMGQEVILRCVPISNHLYFYWYRQILGQKVEFLVSFYNNEISEKSEIFDDQFSVERPDGSNFTLKIRSTKLEDSAMYFCASKPGLAGQTQYFGPGTRLTVL.

The chain joins TRBV28 to TRBJ2-5; D unclear. V lost 1 base, J lost 3 bases, and 6 bases lay in between. The CDR3 runs to 13 residues. CDR1 and CDR2 from the germline V gene are MDHEN and SYDVKM. This chain's CDR3 is CASSLSLEETQYF. For the CDR3, the DNA is TGTGCCAGCAGTTTATCCTTAGAAGAGACCCAGTACTTC.

V and J are TRBV4-1 and TRBJ2-1, with 10 bases lining up with TRBD1. Per the germline V gene, CDR1 is MGHRA and CDR2 is YSYEKL. V trimming: 2 bases; J trimming: 5 bases; junction bases outside the gene matches: 3. The CDR3 has 15 amino acids. CDR3 region: CASSQRQGADNEQFF. Here the CDR3 DNA reads TGCGCCAGCAGCCAACGACAGGGGGCGGACAATGAGCAGTTCTTC.

V gene TRBV4-3 combines with J gene TRBJ2-1, with TRBD2 identical over 10 bases. The CDR3 is 16 residues long. CDR1 is LGHNA and CDR2 is YSLEER in the germline V gene. The trim removed 4 bases at V and 4 bases at J, leaving 7 bases unmatched. CDR3 loop: CASSPRLAGQYNEQFF. The CDR3 nucleotides are TGCGCCAGCAGCCCCCGACTAGCGGGCCAGTACAATGAGCAGTTCTTC.

Of note for this clone: A read error may account for a junction end that differs from germline. This chain links TRBV7-9 with TRBJ2-2, with TRBD1 matching 7 bases. CDR3 size: 16 residues. The germline V gene encodes CDR1 SEHNR and CDR2 FQNEAQ (reference sequence). The CDR3 bases are TGTTCCAGCAGCTTAGAAGAGACAGGGCCAGCCGGGGAGCTGTTTTTT. It encodes CSSSLEETGPAGELFF.

The rearrangement uses TRBV7-3 and TRBJ1-1; D not certain. The V end lost 0 bases, the J end lost 4 bases, and 15 bases lay between the germline ends. CDR1 is SGHTA, CDR2 FQGTGA, per germline. This CDR3 spans 16 amino acids. CDR3 in DNA: TGTGCCAGCAGCTTAACCCCCGCCGGGGAGGGCACTGAAGCTTTCTTT. This codes for CASSLTPAGEGTEAFF.